This paragraph covers one TCR beta chain sequence. The data belong to a study of T cells after posttransplantation cyclophosphamide. Clones were sequenced by immunoSEQ multiplex PCR, and TCRdb holds only the in-frame ones, with some missing. Here the sample spans around 66,000 clones, approximately 92% being singletons. Germline V gene lookup returns CDR1 MDHEN and CDR2 SYDVKM. With 6 bases clipped from V and 1 base from J, the junction kept 4 bases outside the gene matches. The CDR3 is made up of 14 amino acids. The sample taken for sequencing was PBMCs. The V call is TRBV28, the J call TRBJ2-7; 9 bases are a match to TRBD1. The receptor comes from a woman in her thirties in good health and a related stem cell transplant donor. The CDR3 DNA reads TGTGCCAGCAGCGGACAGGGGCATTCCTACGAGCAGTACTTC. Translating gives CASSGQGHSYEQYF.